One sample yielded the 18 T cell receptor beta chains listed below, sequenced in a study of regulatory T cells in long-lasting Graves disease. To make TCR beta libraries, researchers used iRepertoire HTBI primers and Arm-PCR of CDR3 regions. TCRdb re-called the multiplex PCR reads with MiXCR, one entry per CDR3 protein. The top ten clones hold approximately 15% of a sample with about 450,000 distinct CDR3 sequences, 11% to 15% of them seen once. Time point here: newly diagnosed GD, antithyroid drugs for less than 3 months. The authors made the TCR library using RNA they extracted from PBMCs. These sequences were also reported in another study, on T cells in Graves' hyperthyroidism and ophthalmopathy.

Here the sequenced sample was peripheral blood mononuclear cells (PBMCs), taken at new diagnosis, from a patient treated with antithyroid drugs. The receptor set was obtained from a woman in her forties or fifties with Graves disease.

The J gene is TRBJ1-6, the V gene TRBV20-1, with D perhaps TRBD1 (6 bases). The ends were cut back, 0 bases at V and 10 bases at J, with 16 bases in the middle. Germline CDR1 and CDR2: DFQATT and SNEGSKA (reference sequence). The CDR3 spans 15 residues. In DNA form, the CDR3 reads TGCAGTGCTAGAGAGGTACAGGGTGGTTTCTCACCCCTCCACTTT. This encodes CSAREVQGGFSPLHF.

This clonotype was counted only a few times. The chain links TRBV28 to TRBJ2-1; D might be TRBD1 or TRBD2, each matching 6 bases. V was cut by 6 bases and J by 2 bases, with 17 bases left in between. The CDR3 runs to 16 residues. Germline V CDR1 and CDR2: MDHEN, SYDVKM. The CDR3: CASSPVGGYTYNEQFF. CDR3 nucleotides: TGTGCCAGCAGCCCCGTGGGGGGCTACACCTACAATGAGCAGTTCTTC.

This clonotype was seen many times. This chain's CDR3 is CASSQPDRGRYTF. The CDR3 DNA sequence: TGTGCCAGCAGCCAACCCGACAGGGGACGCTACACCTTC. The rearrangement uses TRBV3-1 and TRBJ1-2, with TRBD1 identical over 8 bases. CDR3 length: 13 residues. J was trimmed by 9 bases and V by 2 bases; bases with no gene match: 5. The germline V gene encodes CDR1 LGHDT and CDR2 YNNKEL (reference sequence).

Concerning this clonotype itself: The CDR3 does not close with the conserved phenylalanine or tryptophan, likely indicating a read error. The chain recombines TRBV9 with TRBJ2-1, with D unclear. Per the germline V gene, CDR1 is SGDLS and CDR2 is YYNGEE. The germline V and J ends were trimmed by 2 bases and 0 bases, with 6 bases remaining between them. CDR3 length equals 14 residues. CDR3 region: CASSVRSSYNEQFL. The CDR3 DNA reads TGTGCCAGCAGCGTCCGGAGCTCCTACAATGAGCAGTTCCTC.

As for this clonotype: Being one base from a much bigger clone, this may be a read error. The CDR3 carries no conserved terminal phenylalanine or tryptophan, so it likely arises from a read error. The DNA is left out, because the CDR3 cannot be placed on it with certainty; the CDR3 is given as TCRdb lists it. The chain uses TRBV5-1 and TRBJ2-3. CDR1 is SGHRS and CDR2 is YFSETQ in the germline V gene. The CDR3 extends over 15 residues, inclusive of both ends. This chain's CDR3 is CASSLAETHQYEQFL.

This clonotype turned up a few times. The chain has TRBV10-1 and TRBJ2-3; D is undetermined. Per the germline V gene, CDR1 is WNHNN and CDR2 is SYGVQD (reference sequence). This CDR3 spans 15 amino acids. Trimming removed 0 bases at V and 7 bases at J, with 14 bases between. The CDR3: CASSESYGGQHTQYF. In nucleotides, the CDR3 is TGCGCCAGCAGTGAGTCGTACGGCGGCCAACATACGCAGTATTTT.

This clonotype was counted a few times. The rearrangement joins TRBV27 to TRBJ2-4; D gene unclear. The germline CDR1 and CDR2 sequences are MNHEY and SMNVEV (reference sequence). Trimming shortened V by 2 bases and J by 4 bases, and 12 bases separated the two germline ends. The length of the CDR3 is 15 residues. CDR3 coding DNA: TGTGCCAGCAGTTTAGGTGCGACACCTAAAAACATTCAGTACTTC. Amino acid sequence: CASSLGATPKNIQYF.

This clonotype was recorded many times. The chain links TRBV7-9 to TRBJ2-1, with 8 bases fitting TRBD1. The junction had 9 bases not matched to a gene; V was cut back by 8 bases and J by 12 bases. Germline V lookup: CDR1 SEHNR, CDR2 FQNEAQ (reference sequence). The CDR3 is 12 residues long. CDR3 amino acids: CASGSGGGTQFF. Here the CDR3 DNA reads TGTGCCAGCGGATCAGGGGGCGGGACGCAGTTCTTC. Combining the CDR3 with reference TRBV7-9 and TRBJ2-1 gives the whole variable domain DTGVSQNPRHKITKRGQNVTFRCDPISEHNRLYWYRQTLGQGPEFLTYFQNEAQLEKSRLLSDRFSAERPKGSFSTLEIQRTEQGDSAMYLCASGSGGGTQFFGPGTRLTVL.

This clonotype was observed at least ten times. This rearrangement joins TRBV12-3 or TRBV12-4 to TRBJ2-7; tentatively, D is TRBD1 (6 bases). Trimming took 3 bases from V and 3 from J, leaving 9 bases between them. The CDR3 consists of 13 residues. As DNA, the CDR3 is TGTGCCAGCAGTTTCCGGGACAACTACGAGCAGTACTTC. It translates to CASSFRDNYEQYF.

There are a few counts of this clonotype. The CDR3 region has the DNA TGTGCCGGCCGCCACGGGACAGGGGAGAGTGAGCAGTACTTC. Amino acids: CAGRHGTGESEQYF. J is TRBJ2-7 and V is TRBV28, with 10 nucleotides matching TRBD1. V dropped 11 bases and J dropped 7; count of bases not matched to a gene: 14. The V gene's germline CDR1 is MDHEN and CDR2 SYDVKM. The CDR3 covers 14 residues.

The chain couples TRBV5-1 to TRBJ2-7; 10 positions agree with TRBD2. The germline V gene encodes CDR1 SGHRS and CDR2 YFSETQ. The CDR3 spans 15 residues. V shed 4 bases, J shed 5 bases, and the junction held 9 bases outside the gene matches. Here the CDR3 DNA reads TGCGCCAGCAGCGACCCCCTAGCGGGAGTGGACGAGCAGTACTTC. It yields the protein CASSDPLAGVDEQYF.

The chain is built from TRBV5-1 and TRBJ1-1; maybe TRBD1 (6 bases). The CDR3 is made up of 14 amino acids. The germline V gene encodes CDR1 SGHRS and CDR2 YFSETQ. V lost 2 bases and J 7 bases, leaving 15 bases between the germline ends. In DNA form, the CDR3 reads TGCGCCAGCAGCTTAGGCTGGGCAGGGGATGAAGCTTTCTTT. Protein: CASSLGWAGDEAFF.

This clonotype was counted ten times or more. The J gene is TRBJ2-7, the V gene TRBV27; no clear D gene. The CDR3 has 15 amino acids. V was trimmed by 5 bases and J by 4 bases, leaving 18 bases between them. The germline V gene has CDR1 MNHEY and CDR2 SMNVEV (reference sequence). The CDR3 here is CASSPNSRSRYEQYF. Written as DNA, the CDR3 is TGTGCCAGCAGTCCCAATAGCCGGAGCAGGTACGAGCAGTACTTC.

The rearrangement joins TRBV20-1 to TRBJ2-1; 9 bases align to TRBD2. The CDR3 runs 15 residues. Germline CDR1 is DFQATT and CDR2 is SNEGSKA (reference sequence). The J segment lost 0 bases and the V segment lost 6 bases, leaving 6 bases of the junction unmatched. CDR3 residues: CSALNSGSSYNEQFF. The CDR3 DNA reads TGCAGTGCCCTCAATAGCGGGAGCTCCTACAATGAGCAGTTCTTC.

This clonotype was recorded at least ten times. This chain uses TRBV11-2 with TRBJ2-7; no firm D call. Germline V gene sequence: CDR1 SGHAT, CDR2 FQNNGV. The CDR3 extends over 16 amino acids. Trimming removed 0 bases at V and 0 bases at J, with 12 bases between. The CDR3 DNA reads TGTGCCAGCAGCTTAGATAACACCCTTTCCTCCTACGAGCAGTACTTC. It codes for CASSLDNTLSSYEQYF.

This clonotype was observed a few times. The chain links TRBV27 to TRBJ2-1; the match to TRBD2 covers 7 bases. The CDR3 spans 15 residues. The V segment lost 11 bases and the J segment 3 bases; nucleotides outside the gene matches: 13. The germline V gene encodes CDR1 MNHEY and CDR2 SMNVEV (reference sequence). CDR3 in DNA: TGTGCCGGCAAGGCGGTGGGAGGGTTCTACAATGAGCAGTTCTTC. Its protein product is CAGKAVGGFYNEQFF.

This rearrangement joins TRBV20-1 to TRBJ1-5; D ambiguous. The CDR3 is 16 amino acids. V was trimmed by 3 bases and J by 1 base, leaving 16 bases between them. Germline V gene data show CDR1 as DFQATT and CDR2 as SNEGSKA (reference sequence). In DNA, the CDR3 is TGCAGTGCTAGTTCTACCGGCCGGATGAGCAATCAGCCCCAGCATTTT. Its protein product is CSASSTGRMSNQPQHF.

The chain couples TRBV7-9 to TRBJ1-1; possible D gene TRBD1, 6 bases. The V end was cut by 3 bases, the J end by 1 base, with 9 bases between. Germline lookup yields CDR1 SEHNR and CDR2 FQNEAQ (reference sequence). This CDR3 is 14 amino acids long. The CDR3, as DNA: TGTGCCAGCAGCTTCTCACAGGGGAACACTGAAGCTTTCTTT. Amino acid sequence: CASSFSQGNTEAFF.